The present T cell receptor (beta chain) was sequenced within a study of blood T cell repertoires in COVID-19 (dated by TCRdb to about 2020). Study-level background: The collaborator samples originated in the United States, Italy and Spain and spanned the acute and convalescent phases of COVID-19. A de-identified subject ID, COVID-19 status, age in years and sex were almost always included in the sample metadata. The prospective study material was composed of cDNA or gDNA derived from T cells, B-cell-depleted T cells, or PBMCs. The repertoires were released in a freely available public database meant as a resource for research on the immune response to SARS-CoV-2. The dataset comprised deeply sampled blood TCRbeta repertoires from subjects exposed to, actively infected with, or recovered from COVID-19. Where HLA class I and class II types were available, the types were taken from metadata supplied by the sample provider, not from assay-based typing. The samples were drawn from two sources: the first 160 participants of the ongoing ImmuneRACE study, and 1,254 subjects contributed by 6 global collaborators.

Based on the germline V gene (reference sequence), the CDR1 and CDR2 sequences are SGHKS and YYEKEE. Reading from cysteine to phenylalanine, the CDR3 counts 15 amino acids. Only the CDR3 DNA stays, 45 bases, in frame from base 1. A distance of 25 bases separates the germline ends of V and J, which lose 3 bases and 15 bases respectively. In regard to this clone: The specificity of this receptor is unknown. Per-base qualities were not stored, and no clone one base away is much larger.

TCRbeta CDR3 regions were amplified from genomic DNA by means of the immunoSEQ Assay, a bias-controlled multiplex PCR. In the source study's methods: The number of nucleated cells in each sample was estimated from the amplification of reference gene primers within the assay. To quantify the absolute abundance of each unique TCRbeta CDR3 rearrangement, sequence reads were collapsed and filtered. Productive Simpson clonality was computed per sample as the square root of Simpson's diversity index over productive rearrangements. As stored in TCRdb, this immuneACCESS dataset retains in-frame rearrangements with V and J assigned. A fraction of the clones does not appear; measured against another copy, unresolved V genes explain less than half of the discrepancy, and the remainder lacks a known reason. Clonal size and the V and J genes are those of that table, whereas D and trimming came from the DNA. In this sample the table shows under 200,000 clones, roughly nine tenths of which occur a single time. Roughly 7% of the sample lies in the top ten.

Each collaborating institution followed its own protocols to collect whole blood in K2EDTA tubes. Collaborator samples were shipped for TCRbeta analysis as frozen whole blood, isolated PBMCs, or DNA extracted from either sample type. Summary of the overall study and its limitations: How much clinical and demographic metadata was included differed by source and by participant, and the metadata was provided uncurated.

This TCR came from an elderly woman in a cohort sampled during active or convalescent COVID-19. The rearranged segments are TRBV5-5 and TRBJ1-5, and possibly TRBD1, on 6 matching bases. The sequencing sample was made of peripheral blood. The CDR3 corresponds to CASSSLQGGVSDSHF. The nucleotide sequence reads as follows: TGTGCCAGCAGCTCTCTACAGGGCGGCGTTTCGGATTCGCATTTT.